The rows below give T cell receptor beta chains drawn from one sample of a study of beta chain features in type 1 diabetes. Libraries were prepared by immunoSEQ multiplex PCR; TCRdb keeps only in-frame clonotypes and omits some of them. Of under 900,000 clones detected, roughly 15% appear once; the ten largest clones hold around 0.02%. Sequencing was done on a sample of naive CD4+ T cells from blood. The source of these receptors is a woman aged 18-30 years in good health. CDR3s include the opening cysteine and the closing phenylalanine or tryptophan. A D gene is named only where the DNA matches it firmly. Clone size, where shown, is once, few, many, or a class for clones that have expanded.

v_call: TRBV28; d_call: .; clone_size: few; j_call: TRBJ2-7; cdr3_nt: TGTGCCAGCAGTTTTCGAATAACCCTACGGGCGTTATCCTACGAGCAGTACTTC; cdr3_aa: CASSFRITLRALSYEQYF
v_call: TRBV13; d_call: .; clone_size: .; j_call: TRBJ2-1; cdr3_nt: TGTGCCAGCAGCCCCAAGACCGAGAAGAATGAGCAGTTCTTC; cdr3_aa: CASSPKTEKNEQFF
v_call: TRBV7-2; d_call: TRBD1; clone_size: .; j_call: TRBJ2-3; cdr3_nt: TGTGCCAGCACGGGACAGGGTGCAGATACGCAGTATTTT; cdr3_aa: CASTGQGADTQYF
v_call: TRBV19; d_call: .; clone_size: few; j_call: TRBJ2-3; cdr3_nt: TGTGCCAGTAGGCCTCATCGGAGGGCCATCTCGGATACGCAGTATTTT; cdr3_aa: CASRPHRRAISDTQYF
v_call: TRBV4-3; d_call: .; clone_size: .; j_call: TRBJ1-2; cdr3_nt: TGCGCCAGCAGCCAAGAGCCGACCGCTGGGCTATATGGCTACACCTTC; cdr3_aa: CASSQEPTAGLYGYTF
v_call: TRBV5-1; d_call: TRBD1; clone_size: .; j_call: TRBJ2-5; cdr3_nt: TGCGCCAGCAGCTCGGGACAGGGGAGCCAAGAGACCCAGTACTTC; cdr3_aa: CASSSGQGSQETQYF
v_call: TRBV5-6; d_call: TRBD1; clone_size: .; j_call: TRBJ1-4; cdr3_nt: TGTGCCAGCGGCTTGAGTGTTTCAGGGGGTGGTAATGAAAAACTGTTTTTT; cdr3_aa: CASGLSVSGGGNEKLFF
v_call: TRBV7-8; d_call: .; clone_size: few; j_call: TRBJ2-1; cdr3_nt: TGTGCCAGCAGCTTACGCATCCCCACTTCATTAGGTGAGCAGTTCTTC; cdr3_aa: CASSLRIPTSLGEQFF
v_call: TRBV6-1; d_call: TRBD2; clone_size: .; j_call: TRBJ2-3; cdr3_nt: TGTGCCAGCAGTGAATTCTATACTAGCGCTAGAGATACGCAGTATTTT; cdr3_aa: CASSEFYTSARDTQYF
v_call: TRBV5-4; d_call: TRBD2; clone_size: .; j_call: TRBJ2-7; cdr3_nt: TGTGCCAGCAGACCCGGGACTAGCGGATCCCCCTACGAGCAGTACTTC; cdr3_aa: CASRPGTSGSPYEQYF
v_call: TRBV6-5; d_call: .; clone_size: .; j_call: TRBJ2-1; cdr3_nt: TGTGCCAGCAGTTACAAGGGTGAGCAGTTCTTC; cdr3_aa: CASSYKGEQFF
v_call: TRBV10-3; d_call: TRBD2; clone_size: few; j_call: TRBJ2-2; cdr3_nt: TGTGCCATCACAGCGGGGCAGAACACCGGGGAGCTGTTTTTT; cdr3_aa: CAITAGQNTGELFF
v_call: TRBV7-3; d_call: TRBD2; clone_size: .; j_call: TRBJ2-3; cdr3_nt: TGTGCCAGCAGCCGGGAGGGAAGGACAGATACGCAGTATTTT; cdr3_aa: CASSREGRTDTQYF
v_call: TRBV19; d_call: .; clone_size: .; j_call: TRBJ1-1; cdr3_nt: TGTGCCAGTACCAGATTACATAACATGAACACTGAAGCTTTCTTT; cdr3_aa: CASTRLHNMNTEAFF
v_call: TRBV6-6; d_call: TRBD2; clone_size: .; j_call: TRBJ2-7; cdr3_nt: TGTGCCAGCAGTGGACTAGCGAGAGATCTGTACGAGCAGTACTTC; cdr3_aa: CASSGLARDLYEQYF
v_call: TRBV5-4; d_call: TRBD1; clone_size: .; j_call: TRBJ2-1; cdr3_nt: TGTGCCAGCAGCTTGGTTGGGTGGGCAGGGGGATCCGATGAGCAGTTCTTC; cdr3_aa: CASSLVGWAGGSDEQFF
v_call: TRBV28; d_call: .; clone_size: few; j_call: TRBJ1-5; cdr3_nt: TGTGCCAGCAGCTACGACAGTAATCAGCCCCAGCATTTT; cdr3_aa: CASSYDSNQPQHF
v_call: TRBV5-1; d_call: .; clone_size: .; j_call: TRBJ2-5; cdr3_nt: TGCGCCAGCAGCTGGGACCGCCCAGAGACCCAGTACTTC; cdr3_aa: CASSWDRPETQYF
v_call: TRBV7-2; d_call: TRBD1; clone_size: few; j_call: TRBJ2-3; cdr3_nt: TGTGCCAGCAGCCCGAGGACAGGGTCAAATACGCAGTATTTT; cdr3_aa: CASSPRTGSNTQYF
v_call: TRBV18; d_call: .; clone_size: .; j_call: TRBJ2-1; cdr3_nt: TGTGCCAGCTCAGCCGTACCCAGCTCCTACAATGAGCAGTTCTTC; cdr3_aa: CASSAVPSSYNEQFF
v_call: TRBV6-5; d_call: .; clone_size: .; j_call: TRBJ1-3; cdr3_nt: TGTGCCAGCAGTTACGCGGGTCGCGGAAACACCATATATTTT; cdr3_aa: CASSYAGRGNTIYF
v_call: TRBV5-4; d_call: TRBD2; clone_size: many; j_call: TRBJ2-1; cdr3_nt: TGTGCCAGCAGCGGACCGACTAGCGGGATTGGCAATGAGCAGTTCTTC; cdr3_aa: CASSGPTSGIGNEQFF
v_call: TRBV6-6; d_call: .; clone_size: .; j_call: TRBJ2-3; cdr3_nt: TGTGCCAGCAGTCCTCGAGTACACAGCACAGATACGCAGTATTTT; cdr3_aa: CASSPRVHSTDTQYF
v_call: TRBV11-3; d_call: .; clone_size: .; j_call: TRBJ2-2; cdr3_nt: TGTGCCAGCAGCTCAGGGACGACCGGGACCGGGGAGCTGTTTTTT; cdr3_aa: CASSSGTTGTGELFF
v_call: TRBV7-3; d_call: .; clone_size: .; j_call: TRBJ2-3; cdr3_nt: TGTGCCAGCAGCAATAAGGGGGGGAGCAATACGCAGTATTTT; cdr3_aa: CASSNKGGSNTQYF
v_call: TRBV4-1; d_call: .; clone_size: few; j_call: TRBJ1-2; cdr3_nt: TGCGCCAGCAGCCAAGATCCAGGTAGAGGCGGCTACACCTTC; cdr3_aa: CASSQDPGRGGYTF
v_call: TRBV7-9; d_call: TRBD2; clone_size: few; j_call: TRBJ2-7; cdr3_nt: TGTGCCAGCAGCTTAGGTCTCTTGGCTAGCGGATCCTACGAGCAGTACTTC; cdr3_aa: CASSLGLLASGSYEQYF
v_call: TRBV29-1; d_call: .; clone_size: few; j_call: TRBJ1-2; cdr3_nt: TGCAGCGTTGTTGAAAACTATGGCTACACCTTC; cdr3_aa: CSVVENYGYTF
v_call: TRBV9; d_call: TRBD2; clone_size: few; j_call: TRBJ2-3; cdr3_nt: TGTGCCAGCAGCGTTGACGGGGCTAGCGGGCTGTATACGCAGTATTTT; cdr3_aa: CASSVDGASGLYTQYF
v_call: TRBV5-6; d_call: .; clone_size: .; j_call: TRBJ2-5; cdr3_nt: TGTGCCAGCAGCTTGACAGGGAGCCAAGAGACCCAGTACTTC; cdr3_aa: CASSLTGSQETQYF
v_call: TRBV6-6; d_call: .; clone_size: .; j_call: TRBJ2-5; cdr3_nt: TGTGCCAGCAGTTTAGCCGAAGAGACCCAGTACTTC; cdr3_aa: CASSLAEETQYF
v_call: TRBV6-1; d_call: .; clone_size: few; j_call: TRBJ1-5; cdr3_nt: TGTGCCAGCAGTGAGATGGCAGGACCGAGTCAGCCCCAGCATTTT; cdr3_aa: CASSEMAGPSQPQHF
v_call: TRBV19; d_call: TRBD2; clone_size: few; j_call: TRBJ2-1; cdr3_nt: TGTGCCAGTACTCCACTAGCGGATGGGGATGAGCAGTTCTTC; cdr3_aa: CASTPLADGDEQFF
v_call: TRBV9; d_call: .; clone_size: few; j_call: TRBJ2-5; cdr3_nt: TGTGCCAGCAGACAACTAGCCGGAAGGGGAGAGACCCAGTACTTC; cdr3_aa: CASRQLAGRGETQYF
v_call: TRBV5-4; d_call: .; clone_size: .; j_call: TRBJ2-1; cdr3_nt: TGTGCCAGCACCAACGAGTTTGAGGGCCGGGATGAGCAGTTCTTC; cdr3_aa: CASTNEFEGRDEQFF
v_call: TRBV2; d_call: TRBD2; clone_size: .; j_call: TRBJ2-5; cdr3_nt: TGTGCCATCAATAAGGTAGCGGGAGCTCGGGGTGAGACCCAGTACTTC; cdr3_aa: CAINKVAGARGETQYF
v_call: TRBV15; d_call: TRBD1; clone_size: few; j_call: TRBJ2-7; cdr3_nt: TGTGCCACCAGCAGACCTGGACAGGGTTACGAGCAGTACTTC; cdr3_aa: CATSRPGQGYEQYF
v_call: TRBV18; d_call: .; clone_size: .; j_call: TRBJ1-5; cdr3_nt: TGTGCCAGCAGCTTAGGGGCAGACAATCAGCCCCAGCATTTT; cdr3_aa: CASSLGADNQPQHF
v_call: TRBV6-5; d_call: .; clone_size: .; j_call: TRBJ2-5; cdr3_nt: TGTGCCAGCAGTTCCAGGGGTAAGGAGACCCAGTACTTC; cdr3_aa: CASSSRGKETQYF
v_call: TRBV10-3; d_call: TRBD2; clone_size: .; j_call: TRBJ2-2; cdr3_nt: TGTGCCATCCGGGACTACAACACCGGGGAGCTGTTTTTT; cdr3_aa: CAIRDYNTGELFF
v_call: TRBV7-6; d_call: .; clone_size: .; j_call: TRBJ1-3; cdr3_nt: TGTGCCAGCTCGGCAAGCTCTGGAAACACCATATATTTT; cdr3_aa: CASSASSGNTIYF
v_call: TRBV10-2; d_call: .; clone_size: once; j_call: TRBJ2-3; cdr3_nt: TGCGCCAGCAGTGAGTGGGGGGCCACAGATACGCAGTATTTT; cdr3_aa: CASSEWGATDTQYF
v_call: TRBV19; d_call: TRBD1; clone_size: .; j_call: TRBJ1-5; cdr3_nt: TGTGCCAGTAGTATAGCGGGACAGGGGTATCAGCCCCAGCATTTT; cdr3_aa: CASSIAGQGYQPQHF
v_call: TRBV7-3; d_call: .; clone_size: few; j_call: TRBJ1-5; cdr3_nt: TGTGCCAGCAGCCACCCCGGTCAGAGGGATAGCAATCAGCCCCAGCATTTT; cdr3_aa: CASSHPGQRDSNQPQHF
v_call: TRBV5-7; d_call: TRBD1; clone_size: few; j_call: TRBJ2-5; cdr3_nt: TGTGCCAGCAGCATTCCGCAGGGGGCTCGGAGGGAGACCCAGTACTTC; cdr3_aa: CASSIPQGARRETQYF
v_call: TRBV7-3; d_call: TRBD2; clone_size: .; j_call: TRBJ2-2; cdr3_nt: TGTGCCAGCAGAGCGGGAATGAACACCGGGGAGCTGTTTTTT; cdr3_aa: CASRAGMNTGELFF
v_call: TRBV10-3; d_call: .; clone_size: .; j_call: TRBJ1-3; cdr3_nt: TGTGCCATCAGTGAAGGTCGAAGCACCTCTGGAAACACCATATATTTT; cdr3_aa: CAISEGRSTSGNTIYF
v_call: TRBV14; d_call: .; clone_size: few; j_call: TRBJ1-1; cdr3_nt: TGTGCCAGCAGCCAAGGGATCTTCAAGGGTACTGAAGCTTTCTTT; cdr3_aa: CASSQGIFKGTEAFF
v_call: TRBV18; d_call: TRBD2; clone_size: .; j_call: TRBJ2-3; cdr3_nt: TGTGCCAGCTCACCACCGGGGAGGGAGGCAGATACGCAGTATTTT; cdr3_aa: CASSPPGREADTQYF
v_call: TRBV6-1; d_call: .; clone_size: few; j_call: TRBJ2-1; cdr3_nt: TGTGCCAGCAGTGAAGCGCTGGGTTTTTCTCAGCCCTACAATGAGCAGTTCTTC; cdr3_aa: CASSEALGFSQPYNEQFF
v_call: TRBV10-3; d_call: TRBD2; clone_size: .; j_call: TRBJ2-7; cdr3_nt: TGTGCCATCAGTCCTAGCGGGAGGGCCAAAAAGCAGTACTTC; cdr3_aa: CAISPSGRAKKQYF
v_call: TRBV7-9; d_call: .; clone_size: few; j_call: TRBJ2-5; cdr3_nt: TGTGCCAGCAGCGCCATACAGCCCGAAGAGACCCAGTACTTC; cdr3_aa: CASSAIQPEETQYF
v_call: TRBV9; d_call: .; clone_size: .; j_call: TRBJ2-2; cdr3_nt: TGTGCCAGCAGCGCATCGAACACCGGGGAGCTGTTTTTT; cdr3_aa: CASSASNTGELFF
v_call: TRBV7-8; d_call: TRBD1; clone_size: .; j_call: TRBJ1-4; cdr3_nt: TGTGCCAGCAGCTACCGACAGGGGGTATGGGAAAAACTGTTTTTT; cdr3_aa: CASSYRQGVWEKLFF